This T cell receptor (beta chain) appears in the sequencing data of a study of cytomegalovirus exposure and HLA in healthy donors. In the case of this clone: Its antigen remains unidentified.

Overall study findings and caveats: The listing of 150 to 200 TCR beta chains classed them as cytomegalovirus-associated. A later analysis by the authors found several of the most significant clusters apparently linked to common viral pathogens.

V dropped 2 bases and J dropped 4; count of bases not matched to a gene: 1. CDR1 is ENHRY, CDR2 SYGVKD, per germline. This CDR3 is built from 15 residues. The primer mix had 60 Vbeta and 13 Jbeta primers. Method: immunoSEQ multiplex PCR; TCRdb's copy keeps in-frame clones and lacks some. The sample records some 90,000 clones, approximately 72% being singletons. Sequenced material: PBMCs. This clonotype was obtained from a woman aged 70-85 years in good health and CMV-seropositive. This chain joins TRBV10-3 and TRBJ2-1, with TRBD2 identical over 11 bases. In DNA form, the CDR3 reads TGTGCCATCAGTGAGCGACTAGCGGGATACAATGAGCAGTTCTTC. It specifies CAISERLAGYNEQFF.